The TCR beta chain under discussion was sequenced for a study of blood T cell repertoires in COVID-19 (dated by TCRdb to 2020 to 2021). The study in broad terms: The collaborator samples originated in the United States, Italy and Spain and spanned the acute and convalescent phases of COVID-19. The samples were drawn from two sources: the first 160 participants of the ongoing ImmuneRACE study, and 1,000 to 1,500 subjects contributed by 6 global collaborators. Sample metadata almost always included a de-identified subject ID, COVID-19 status, age in years and sex. The repertoires were released in a freely available public database meant as a resource for research on the immune response to SARS-CoV-2. The prospective study material was composed of cDNA or gDNA derived from T cells, B-cell-depleted T cells, or PBMCs. HLA class I and class II types, where available, came from metadata supplied by the sample provider rather than from assay-based typing. Subjects who had been exposed to COVID-19, were actively infected with it, or had recovered from it provided the deeply sampled blood TCRbeta repertoires that made up the dataset. Results the study describes overall, beyond this receptor: The quantity of clinical and demographic metadata differed by source and by participant and was supplied without curation.

The cysteine opens and the phenylalanine closes a CDR3 of 15 amino acids. Only the CDR3 region is kept as DNA, spanning 45 bases read in frame from base 1. The germline V gene provides CDR1 ENHRY and CDR2 SYGVKD. V ends up 2 bases short and J 5 bases short, with an unmatched junction base count of 5. The collaborating institutions used their own protocols to collect whole blood in K2EDTA tubes. Collaborator samples were shipped for TCRbeta analysis as frozen whole blood, isolated PBMCs, or DNA extracted from either sample type. For this clone: The clone's antigen remains unknown. No clone much larger than this one lies a single base away; base qualities are absent.

The immunoSEQ Assay, a bias-controlled multiplex PCR, was used to amplify TCRbeta CDR3 regions from genomic DNA. The authors' analysis ran thus. Nucleated cell counts per sample were estimated from amplification of reference gene primers within the assay. To quantify the absolute abundance of each unique TCRbeta CDR3 rearrangement, sequence reads were collapsed and filtered. Productive Simpson clonality was computed per sample as the square root of Simpson's diversity index over productive rearrangements. TCRdb holds this immuneACCESS table with in-frame rearrangements only. Some clones are missing; in checked studies, unresolved V genes explain under half, and the rest has no known cause. The V and J calls and the clone size are those of that table, but D and trimming were determined from the DNA. In this sample the table shows around 120,000 clones, about four fifths of which occur a single time. The top ten hold 9.5% to 10% of the sample.

The source of this sequence is a man aged 40-49 years with active or convalescent COVID-19. Specimen: peripheral blood. In this chain, TRBV10-3 is recombined with TRBJ2-5, with 10 bases aligning to TRBD1. The CDR3 region has the sequence CAISEGGQGRETQYF. The bases are TGTGCCATCAGTGAGGGGGGACAGGGGAGGGAGACCCAGTACTTC.